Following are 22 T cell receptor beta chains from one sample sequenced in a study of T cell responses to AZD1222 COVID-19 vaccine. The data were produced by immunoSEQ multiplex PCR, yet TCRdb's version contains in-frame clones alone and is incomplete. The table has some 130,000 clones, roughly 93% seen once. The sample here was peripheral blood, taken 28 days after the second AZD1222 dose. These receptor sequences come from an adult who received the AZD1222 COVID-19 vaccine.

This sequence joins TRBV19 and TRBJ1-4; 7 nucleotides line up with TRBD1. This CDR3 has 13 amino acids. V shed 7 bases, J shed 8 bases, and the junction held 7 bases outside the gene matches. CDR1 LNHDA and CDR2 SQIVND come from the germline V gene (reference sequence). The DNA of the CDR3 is TGTGCCAGTACGGGACAGCGAAGGGAAAAACTGTTTTTT. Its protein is CASTGQRREKLFF.

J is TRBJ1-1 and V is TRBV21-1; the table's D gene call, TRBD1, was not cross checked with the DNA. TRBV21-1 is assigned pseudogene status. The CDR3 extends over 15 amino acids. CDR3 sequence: CASSRGDSANTEAFF. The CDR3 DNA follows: TGTGCCAGCAGCCGAGGTGACAGCGCGAACACTGAAGCTTTCTTT.

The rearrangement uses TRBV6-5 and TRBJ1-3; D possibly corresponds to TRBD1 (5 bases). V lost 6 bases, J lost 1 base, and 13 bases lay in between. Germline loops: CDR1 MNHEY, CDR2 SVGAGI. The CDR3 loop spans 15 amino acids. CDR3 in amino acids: CASRGQGLSGNTIYF. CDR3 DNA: TGTGCCAGCAGGGGTCAGGGCCTTTCTGGAAACACCATATATTTT.

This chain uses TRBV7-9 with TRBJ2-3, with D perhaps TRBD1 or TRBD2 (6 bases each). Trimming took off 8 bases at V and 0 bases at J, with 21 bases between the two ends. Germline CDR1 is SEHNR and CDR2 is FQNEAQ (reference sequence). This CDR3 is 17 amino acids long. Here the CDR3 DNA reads TGTGCCAGCTCATCCGGGGGCCTCGCCACAAGCACAGATACGCAGTATTTT. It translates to CASSSGGLATSTDTQYF.

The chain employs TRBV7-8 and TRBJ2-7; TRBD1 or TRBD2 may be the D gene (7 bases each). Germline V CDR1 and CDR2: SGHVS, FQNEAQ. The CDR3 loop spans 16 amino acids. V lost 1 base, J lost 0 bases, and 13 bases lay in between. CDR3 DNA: TGTGCCAGCAGCTTAGGGGGGGGGACAGCCTCCTACGAGCAGTACTTC. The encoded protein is CASSLGGGTASYEQYF.

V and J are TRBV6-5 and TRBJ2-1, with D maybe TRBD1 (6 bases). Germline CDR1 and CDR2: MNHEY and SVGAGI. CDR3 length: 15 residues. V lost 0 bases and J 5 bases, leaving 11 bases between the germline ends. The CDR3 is CASSYSPGAHNEQFF. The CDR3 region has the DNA TGTGCCAGCAGTTACTCGCCAGGGGCCCACAATGAGCAGTTCTTC.

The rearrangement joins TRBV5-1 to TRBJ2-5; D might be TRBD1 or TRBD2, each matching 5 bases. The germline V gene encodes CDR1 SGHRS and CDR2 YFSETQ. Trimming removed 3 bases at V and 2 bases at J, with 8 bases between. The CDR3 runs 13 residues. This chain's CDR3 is CASSSGPQETQYF. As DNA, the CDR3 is TGCGCCAGCAGCTCGGGACCTCAAGAGACCCAGTACTTC. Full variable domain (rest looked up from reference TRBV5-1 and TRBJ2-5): KAGVTQTPRYLIKTRGQQVTLSCSPISGHRSVSWYQQTPGQGLQFLFEYFSETQRNKGNFPGRFSGRQFSNSRSEMNVSTLELGDSALYLCASSSGPQETQYFGPGTRLLVL.

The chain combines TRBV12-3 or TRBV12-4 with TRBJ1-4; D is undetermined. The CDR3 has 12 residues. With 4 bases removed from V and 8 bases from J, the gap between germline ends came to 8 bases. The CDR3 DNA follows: TGTGCCAGCAGTTCGAGTCTGGAAAAACTGTTTTTT. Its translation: CASSSSLEKLFF.

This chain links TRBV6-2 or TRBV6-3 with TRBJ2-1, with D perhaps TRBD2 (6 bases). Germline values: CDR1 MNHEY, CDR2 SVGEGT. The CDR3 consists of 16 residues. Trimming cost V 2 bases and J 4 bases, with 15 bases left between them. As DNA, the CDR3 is TGTGCCAGCAGTTACACTAAAACGGGGGTGTACAATGAGCAGTTCTTC. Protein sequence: CASSYTKTGVYNEQFF.

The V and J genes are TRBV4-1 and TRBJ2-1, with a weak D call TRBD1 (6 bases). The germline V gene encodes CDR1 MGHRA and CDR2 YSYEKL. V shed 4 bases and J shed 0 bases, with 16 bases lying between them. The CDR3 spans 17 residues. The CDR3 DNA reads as TGCGCCAGCAGCCCTTTGGCAGGGGCGAGCTCCTACAATGAGCAGTTCTTC. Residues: CASSPLAGASSYNEQFF.

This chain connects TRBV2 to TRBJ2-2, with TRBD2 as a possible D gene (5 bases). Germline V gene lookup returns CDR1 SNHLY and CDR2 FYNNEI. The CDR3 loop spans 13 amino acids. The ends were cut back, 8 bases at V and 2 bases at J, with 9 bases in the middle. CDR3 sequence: CASGLENTGELFF. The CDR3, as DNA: TGTGCCAGCGGACTGGAAAACACCGGGGAGCTGTTTTTT. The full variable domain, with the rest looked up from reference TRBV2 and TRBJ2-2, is EPEVTQTPSHQVTQMGQEVILRCVPISNHLYFYWYRQILGQKVEFLVSFYNNEISEKSEIFDDQFSVERPDGSNFTLKIRSTKLEDSAMYFCASGLENTGELFFGEGSRLTVL.

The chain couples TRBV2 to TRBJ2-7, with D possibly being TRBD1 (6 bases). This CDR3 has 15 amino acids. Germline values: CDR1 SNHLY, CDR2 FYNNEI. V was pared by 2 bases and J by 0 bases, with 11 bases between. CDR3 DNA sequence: TGTGCCAGCAGTGAAACCCCGGACAGCTCCTACGAGCAGTACTTC. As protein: CASSETPDSSYEQYF.

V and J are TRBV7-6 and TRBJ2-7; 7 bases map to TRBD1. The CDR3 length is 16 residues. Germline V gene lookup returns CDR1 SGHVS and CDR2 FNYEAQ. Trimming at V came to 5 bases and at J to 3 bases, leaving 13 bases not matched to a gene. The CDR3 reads CASSPSRGTAHYEQYF. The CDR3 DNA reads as TGTGCCAGCAGCCCTTCCAGGGGGACAGCCCACTACGAGCAGTACTTC.

As DNA, the CDR3 is TGTGCCATCAGGGCGACAGGGGGAGGCTACACCTTC. It yields the protein CAIRATGGGYTF. The J gene is TRBJ1-2, the V gene TRBV10-3, with 9 bases that match TRBD1. CDR1 and CDR2 (germline): ENHRY, SYGVKD. V trimming: 6 bases; J trimming: 8 bases; junction bases outside the gene matches: 4. The CDR3 has 12 amino acids.

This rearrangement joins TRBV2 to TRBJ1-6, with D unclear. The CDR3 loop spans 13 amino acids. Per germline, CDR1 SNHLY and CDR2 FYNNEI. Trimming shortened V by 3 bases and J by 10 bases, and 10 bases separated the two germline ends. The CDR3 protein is CASSDRISSPLHF. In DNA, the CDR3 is TGTGCCAGCAGTGACAGAATCAGCTCACCCCTCCACTTT.

The DNA for the CDR3 is TGTGCCAGCAGTCCCACAGGGGGCCCTAATGAAAAACTGTTTTTT. Its protein is CASSPTGGPNEKLFF. The chain recombines TRBV6-5 with TRBJ1-4, with 9 bases that match TRBD1. Germline V gene lookup returns CDR1 MNHEY and CDR2 SVGAGI. The CDR3 consists of 15 residues. V gave up 5 bases and J gave up 3 bases; unmatched junction bases: 4.

Here the CDR3 reads CASLLAPNTEAFF. CDR3 sequence (DNA): TGTGCCAGCCTCTTGGCACCAAACACTGAAGCTTTCTTT. The gene calls are TRBV28 and TRBJ1-1; no reliable D call. The CDR3 totals 13 residues. Germline V gives CDR1 MDHEN, CDR2 SYDVKM. V gave up 8 bases and J gave up 2 bases, with 12 bases separating them.

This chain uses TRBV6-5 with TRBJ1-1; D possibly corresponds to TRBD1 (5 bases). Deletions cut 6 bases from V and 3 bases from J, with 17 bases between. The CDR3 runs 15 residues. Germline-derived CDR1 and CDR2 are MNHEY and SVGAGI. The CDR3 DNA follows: TGTGCCAGCAGCCCCGGCAGGGCCCATCACACTGAAGCTTTCTTT. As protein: CASSPGRAHHTEAFF.

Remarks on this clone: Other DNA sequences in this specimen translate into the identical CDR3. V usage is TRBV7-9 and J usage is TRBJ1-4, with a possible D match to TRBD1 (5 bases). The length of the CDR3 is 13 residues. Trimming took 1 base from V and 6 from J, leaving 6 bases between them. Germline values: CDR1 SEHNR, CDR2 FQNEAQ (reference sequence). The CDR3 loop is CASSLGGDEKLFF. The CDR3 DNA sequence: TGTGCCAGCAGCTTAGGGGGGGATGAAAAACTGTTTTTT. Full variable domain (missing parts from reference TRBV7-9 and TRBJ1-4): DTGVSQNPRHKITKRGQNVTFRCDPISEHNRLYWYRQTLGQGPEFLTYFQNEAQLEKSRLLSDRFSAERPKGSFSTLEIQRTEQGDSAMYLCASSLGGDEKLFFGSGTQLSVL.

CDR3 nucleotide sequence: TGTGCCAGCAGGTTCTCTGGGGCCAACGTCCTGACTTTC. This sequence encodes CASRFSGANVLTF. This chain links TRBV11-3 with TRBJ2-6, with unresolved D. Germline assignment: CDR1 SGHNT and CDR2 YENEEA. The germline V and J ends were trimmed by 6 bases and 0 bases, with 3 bases remaining between them. The length of the CDR3 is 13 residues.

In DNA, the CDR3 is TGTGCCAGCACCCGAACCGGGCGGGGGGGTACTGAAGCTTTCTTT. Translated, it gives CASTRTGRGGTEAFF. The genes are TRBV2 and TRBJ1-1, with D possibly matching TRBD1 (5 bases). The germline V gene encodes CDR1 SNHLY and CDR2 FYNNEI. CDR3 length equals 15 residues. Trimming removed 7 bases from V and 5 bases from J, with 20 bases in between.

CDR3 region: CASSLAPYTGTGKRISGYTF. In nucleotides, the CDR3 is TGTGCCAGCAGCTTAGCCCCTTACACCGGGACAGGGAAACGAATCTCTGGCTACACCTTC. This chain joins TRBV13 and TRBJ1-2, with TRBD1 matching 9 bases. CDR1 and CDR2 (germline): PRHDT, FYEKMQ (reference sequence). This CDR3 has 20 amino acids. J lost 7 bases, V lost 1 base, and 22 bases had no gene match.